This TCR beta chain was sequenced for a study of shared clonotypes between healthy human individuals. Trimming took 7 bases from V and 4 from J, leaving 23 bases between them. CDR1 and CDR2 (germline): SGHRS, YFSETQ. CDR3 length: 16 amino acids. Deep was the level at which the assay was run. The data were produced by immunoSEQ multiplex PCR, yet TCRdb's version contains in-frame clones alone and is incomplete. The sample shows fewer than 500,000 clones, 75% to 80% of them seen only once. The receptor's source is a woman aged 40-49 years in good health. Some clones in this sample may be carry-over from other donors' samples. The chain links TRBV5-1 to TRBJ2-5, with D possibly being TRBD1 (6 bases). The sequencing sample was made of PBMCs. CDR3 sequence: CASSVGASISRETQYF. In DNA form, the CDR3 reads TGCGCCAGCTCCGTGGGGGCTAGCATAAGTAGAGAGACCCAGTACTTC.